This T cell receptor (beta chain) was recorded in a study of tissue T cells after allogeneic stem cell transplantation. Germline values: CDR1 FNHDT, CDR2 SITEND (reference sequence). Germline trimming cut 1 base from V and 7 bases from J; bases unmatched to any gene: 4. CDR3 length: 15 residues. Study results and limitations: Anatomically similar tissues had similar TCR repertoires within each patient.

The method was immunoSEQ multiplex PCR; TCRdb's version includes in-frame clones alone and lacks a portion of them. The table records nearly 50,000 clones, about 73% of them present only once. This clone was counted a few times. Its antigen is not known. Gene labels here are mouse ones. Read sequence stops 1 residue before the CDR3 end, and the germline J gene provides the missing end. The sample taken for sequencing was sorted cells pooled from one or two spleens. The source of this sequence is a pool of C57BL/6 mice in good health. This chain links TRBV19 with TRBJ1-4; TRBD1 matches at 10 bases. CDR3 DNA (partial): TGTGCCAGCAGTATATTGGACAGGGGGAGCGAAAGATTATTT. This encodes CASSILDRGSERLF. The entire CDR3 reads CASSILDRGSERLFF.